This T cell receptor (beta chain) was identified in a study of T cells after yellow fever vaccination. Broader study findings: Repertoires obtained by FACS sorting could include abundant clonotypes that entered as contaminants from the bulk population. In post-booster samples, most primary-vaccination clones reappeared (about 95% CD4, over 70% CD8). Researchers report a weaker secondary response that nonetheless peaked faster, day 5 versus 15.

The V gene's germline CDR1 is DFQATT and CDR2 SNEGSKA (reference sequence). The CDR3 is 15 amino acids. Trimming took off 1 base at V and 2 bases at J, with 13 bases between the two ends. As concerns this clonotype: Its antigen remains unidentified.

It was through 5'RACE template switching that TCR cDNA was made, with a universal primer site and UMIs added. TCRdb re-derived calls from the 5' RACE reads in MiXCR, one entry per CDR3 protein. The repertoire consists of some 350,000 distinct CDR3 sequences, with roughly 4.3% occurring once and the leading ten covering roughly 24%. The V and J genes are TRBV20-1 and TRBJ2-3, with D possibly being TRBD2 (7 bases). This receptor was obtained from a man aged 18 to 30 who received the YFV17D yellow fever vaccine. Sequenced here: PBMCs, sampled 5 days after the yellow fever booster vaccination. The CDR3 nucleotides are TGCAGTGCTAGAGTAGGCGGGGGCGTCACAGATACGCAGTATTTT. The encoded protein is CSARVGGGVTDTQYF.